The next 13 T cell receptor beta chains were all read from a single sample in a study of shared clonotypes between healthy human individuals. Repertoires were generated with immunoSEQ multiplex PCR, while TCRdb's copy carries only in-frame clones and drops some. The table lists under 1,100,000 clones, 60% to 80% of them singletons, with approximately 1.5% in the top ten. Source material: memory CD4+ T cells sorted from blood. Subset denoted: CD45RA-negative fraction. All receptors derive from a man between 18 and 35 years old in good health.

This sequence joins TRBV29-1 and TRBJ1-1; 7 bases map to TRBD1. This CDR3 contains 14 residues. Germline values: CDR1 SQVTM, CDR2 ANQGSEA. Trimming took 8 bases from V and 0 from J; bases not matched to a gene: 9. The CDR3 region has the DNA TGCAGCTCCGTCCCGACAGGGATGAACACTGAAGCTTTCTTT. It codes for CSSVPTGMNTEAFF.

J is TRBJ2-3 and V is TRBV5-6; D remains unclear. This CDR3 has 13 amino acids. Trimming shortened V by 0 bases and J by 8 bases, and 10 bases separated the two germline ends. Germline V gene sequence: CDR1 SGHDT, CDR2 YYEEEE. The CDR3 DNA reads as TGTGCCAGCAGCTTGGATGTAAGTGGTACGCAGTATTTT. Its protein product is CASSLDVSGTQYF.

The V gene is TRBV28, the J gene TRBJ1-6; no firm D call. The CDR3 is 17 residues long. Germline lookup yields CDR1 MDHEN and CDR2 SYDVKM. V gave up 2 bases and J gave up 0 bases, with 11 bases separating them. The CDR3 DNA sequence: TGTGCCAGCAGTTTAATACGCCAGAGCTCCTATAATTCACCCCTCCACTTT. This translates into CASSLIRQSSYNSPLHF. Full variable domain (rest looked up from reference TRBV28 and TRBJ1-6): DVKVTQSSRYLVKRTGEKVFLECVQDMDHENMFWYRQDPGLGLRLIYFSYDVKMKEKGDIPEGYSVSREKKERFSLILESASTNQTSMYLCASSLIRQSSYNSPLHFGNGTRLTVT.

The chain uses TRBV4-1 and TRBJ2-7; 9 nucleotides match TRBD1. Trimming cost V 8 bases and J 4 bases; bases outside gene matches: 12. The CDR3 extends over 15 amino acids. From germline, CDR1 is MGHRA and CDR2 YSYEKL. CDR3 sequence reads: CASSDWRQGVYEQYF. In nucleotides, the CDR3 is TGCGCCAGCTCCGACTGGAGACAGGGGGTATACGAGCAGTACTTC.

The chain uses TRBV19 and TRBJ2-3; 8 nucleotides match TRBD2. Trimming took 1 base from V and 2 from J; bases not matched to a gene: 8. The germline V gene encodes CDR1 LNHDA and CDR2 SQIVND (reference sequence). This CDR3 spans 17 amino acids. CDR3 protein: CASSIGSSGRITDTQYF. Here the CDR3 DNA reads TGTGCCAGTAGTATAGGATCAAGCGGGAGAATCACAGATACGCAGTATTTT.

Note on this clone: The sample holds other DNA sequences that translate to the same CDR3. The chain is built from TRBV27 and TRBJ1-5; 12 nucleotides match TRBD1. J gave up 5 bases and V 1 base, and 3 bases lay outside the gene matches. Looked up from germline, CDR1 is MNHEY and CDR2 is SMNVEV (reference sequence). The CDR3 is 16 residues long. The CDR3, as DNA: TGTGCCAGCAGTTTATTAGGGACAGGGGGCTATCAGCCCCAGCATTTT. Protein: CASSLLGTGGYQPQHF.

In its sample, this clone was seen many times. This same CDR3 is encoded by further DNA sequences in the sample. The chain uses TRBV29-1 and TRBJ1-2; D is uncertain. Germline V gene sequence: CDR1 SQVTM, CDR2 ANQGSEA. V dropped 6 bases and J dropped 4 bases, with 9 bases sitting between them. The CDR3 sequence is 11 residues long. The chain's CDR3 is CSVLASYGYTF. The CDR3 region has the DNA TGCAGCGTGTTAGCAAGCTATGGCTACACCTTC.

The J gene is TRBJ2-7, the V gene TRBV28, with TRBD1 identical over 8 bases. CDR1 and CDR2 from the germline V gene are MDHEN and SYDVKM. The trim removed 2 bases at V and 5 bases at J, leaving 14 bases unmatched. This CDR3 region has 17 residues. This CDR3 is CASSLEDGSGGKNEQYF. As DNA, the CDR3 is TGTGCCAGCAGTTTAGAAGATGGGTCAGGGGGCAAGAACGAGCAGTACTTC.

The chain combines TRBV7-9 with TRBJ2-3; TRBD1 matches at 9 bases. The germline V gene has CDR1 SEHNR and CDR2 FQNEAQ (reference sequence). CDR3 length: 14 amino acids. The V and J ends lost 10 bases and 3 bases, in that order; junction bases with no gene match: 8. CDR3 nucleotide sequence: TGTGCCAACCAAGGGGACAGGGTTACAGATACGCAGTATTTT. It translates to CANQGDRVTDTQYF.

The chain couples TRBV2 to TRBJ2-7, with a possible D match to TRBD1 (6 bases). V gave up 6 bases and J gave up 6 bases, with 9 bases separating them. CDR1 and CDR2 (germline): SNHLY, FYNNEI. This CDR3 region has 11 residues. The CDR3 region has the DNA TGTGCCAGCAGGCAGGGGCTCGAGCAGTACTTC. Protein sequence: CASRQGLEQYF.

The J gene is TRBJ2-7, the V gene TRBV5-1, with 8 nucleotides matching TRBD1. The CDR3 consists of 14 residues. In germline, CDR1 is SGHRS, CDR2 YFSETQ. The junction had 4 bases not matched to a gene; V was cut back by 3 bases and J by 2 bases. DNA for the CDR3: TGCGCCAGCAGCTACGACAGGGGTCCCTACGAGCAGTACTTC. Translated: CASSYDRGPYEQYF.

The chain combines TRBV30 with TRBJ1-1, with D possibly matching TRBD1 (6 bases). V lost 3 bases, J lost 2 bases, and 13 bases lay in between. The CDR3 totals 14 residues. CDR1 GTSNPN and CDR2 SVGIG come from the germline V gene (reference sequence). The CDR3 DNA reads TGTGCCTGGAGCAGGGGTCCCCCTAACACTGAAGCTTTCTTT. Translation gives CAWSRGPPNTEAFF.

The V and J genes are TRBV27 and TRBJ1-1; 10 positions agree with TRBD1. V trimming: 6 bases; J trimming: 1 base; junction bases outside the gene matches: 11. Germline-derived CDR1 and CDR2 are MNHEY and SMNVEV (reference sequence). The CDR3 spans 17 residues. This CDR3 reads CASRSAGTGVRNTEAFF. As DNA, the CDR3 is TGTGCCAGCAGGTCTGCCGGGACAGGGGTTCGGAACACTGAAGCTTTCTTT.